The subject of this entry is one T cell receptor beta chain. This clonotype was detected many times. Its antigen target is currently unknown. Qualities for individual bases were not recorded, and no much larger clone is one base off. This specimen belongs to a study of Graves' ophthalmopathy and Graves' hyperthyroidism (dated by TCRdb to 2016 to 2019). For the wider study: Peripheral blood samples were taken at the time of initial diagnosis, before any treatment was given. Once sampling was done, hyperthyroidism patients were given methimazole at a starting dose of 30 mg daily, while ophthalmopathy patients were given high-dose intravenous methylprednisolone. An independent validation cohort was composed of fewer than 20 hyperthyroidism patients and 17 patients who later progressed from hyperthyroidism to ophthalmopathy. T-cell repertoires of thyroid tissue and blood were compared in more than five hyperthyroidism patients. To tell Graves' ophthalmopathy apart from Graves' hyperthyroidism, and to predict which patients would progress to ophthalmopathy, the study relied on TCR beta repertoire signatures. To explore V-J signatures that separate ophthalmopathy from hyperthyroidism, a discovery set of approximately 100 patients was enrolled, consisting of 43 with ophthalmopathy and under 65 with stable hyperthyroidism. In total, 120 to 150 blood samples were TCR-sequenced: fewer than 50 ophthalmopathy, roughly 77 hyperthyroidism and around 17 hyperthyroidism-to-ophthalmopathy patients.

At the junction V is shortened by 6 bases and J by 5 bases, with 16 bases in between. CDR1 SQVTM and CDR2 ANQGSEA are derived from the germline V gene. Taken from cysteine to phenylalanine, the CDR3 has 14 residues. Only the CDR3 region is kept as DNA, spanning 42 bases read in frame from base 1. Results the study describes overall, beyond this receptor: In cross-validation, the 13-signature model distinguished ophthalmopathy from stable hyperthyroidism with around 90% sensitivity and 81% to 82% specificity, while in the test set the corresponding values were about 80% and 75%. Most of the expanded thyroid clonotypes with a frequency above 0.001 were also detected in blood, and it was suggested that the thyroid immune response may be reflected by blood repertoires. In validation, the model predicted ophthalmopathy progression with nearly 71% sensitivity and 72.22% specificity; 12 predicted patients were CT-confirmed with GO in a median of about 6.1 months. Sample size was not statistically predetermined, and group allocation was not concealed from the investigators.

TCR beta CDR3 regions were amplified from RNA transcripts for repertoire sequencing. The first round of RT-PCR was done with HTBI primers and the Qiagen OneStep RT-PCR kit, and was followed by a second round of multiplex PCR, then size selection and purification. The libraries underwent paired-end sequencing with 100 bp reads on an Illumina HiSeq2000. Per the source publication's procedure: Reads were processed with SOAPnuke, discarding reads with adapters, uncalled bases, mean Phred below 15, or no exact constant-primer or identifier match. COPE v1.2.5 was used to merge the high-quality paired reads. Each unique nucleotide sequence was defined as a clonotype, and clonotypes were aligned to IMGT TRB V, D and J references with MiTCR v1.1. Only V-J combinations with frequency above 0.0001 were analysed, covering more than 99% of repertoires. For each V-J combination, a TCR clonal expansion and chaos score was defined as the ratio of F50 clonal expansion to chaos observed in the TCRdist matrix. Welch's t-statistics and random forest were used to narrow the features down to around 12 V-J combinations, which were then fed into a naive Bayes classifier. Thyroid-blood repertoire similarity was quantified with the Morisita-Horn index. Starting from the raw public reads, TCRdb applied fastp trimming at Q25, assembled clones with MiXCR and retained in-frame beta chains. Duplicate CDR3 protein sequences are folded into a single record with the most common DNA and genes. In this record, the V and J calls reflect TCRdb's handling and not the investigators' own analysis. In all, the sample holds about 640,000 distinct CDR3 sequences, and roughly two fifths of those were seen once. 2.5% to 3.5% of the sample is in the top ten clones.

Patients with ophthalmopathy had moderately to severely active disease, with a Clinical Activity Score of 3 or more, a NOSPECS grade of 4 or more, and a disease duration of less than 3 months. Patients with other autoimmune diseases, uncontrolled infections, pregnancy or lactation were excluded. Clinical symptoms, serum thyroxine, TRAb, thyroid ultrasound and orbital computed tomography formed the basis of the diagnosis. PBMCs were isolated from about 9.1 ml of fresh peripheral blood by Ficoll-Paque density gradient centrifugation. Trizol reagent was used to extract the total RNA, and its quality was then checked on an Agilent 2100 Bioanalyzer.

The sequencing input was peripheral blood. This clonotype was obtained from an adult man with Graves' ophthalmopathy. The sequence joins TRBV29-1 to TRBJ1-4; TRBD1 could be the D gene, as 6 bases match. The bases are TGCAGCGTCGCCTCGGGGGGCGGGAATGAAAAACTGTTTTTT. It codes for CSVASGGGNEKLFF.